This entry concerns a single TCR beta chain. This record comes from a study of blood T cell repertoires in COVID-19. In the study overall: Sites in the United States, Italy and Spain provided acute and convalescent COVID-19 samples.

Method: immunoSEQ multiplex PCR; TCRdb's copy keeps in-frame clones and lacks some. The table lists over 200,000 clones, approximately 90% of them singletons. A Seattle source enrolled patients during active infection and followed them longitudinally. Germline assignment: CDR1 MNHEY and CDR2 SVGAGI. The CDR3 covers 14 residues. V gave up 6 bases and J gave up 13 bases; unmatched junction bases: 15. Sequences were obtained from peripheral blood. The receptor was isolated from a man between 60 and 75 years old with COVID-19, enrolled during active disease. This chain connects TRBV6-5 to TRBJ1-2; 9 bases align to TRBD1. CDR3 sequence: CASSTGTGRVLLTF. In nucleotides, the CDR3 is TGTGCCAGCAGCACCGGGACAGGGAGGGTTCTGCTCACCTTC.